The clone carrying this T cell receptor beta chain was recorded once. As yet, its antigen is unknown. The source of the sample is a study of T cell responses to AZD1222 COVID-19 vaccine. Overall study: Second doses that came at about 4 or about 12 weeks were put together.

The CDR3 covers 13 residues. Deletions cut 6 bases from V and 5 bases from J, with 13 bases between. CDR1 and CDR2 (germline): LNHDA, SQIVND (reference sequence). The protocol was immunoSEQ multiplex PCR, while the TCRdb copy is restricted to in-frame clones and leaves out a portion. The sample has some 170,000 clones, 85% to 95% seen once. Overall study findings and caveats: Repertoire collection took place solely once the T cell response had peaked. Nearly half of spike-specific TCRs reportedly target unmutated variant regions. Females made up more of the donors, who were largely white British, and clonal diversity may have come out too low.

Sequencing used peripheral blood, obtained on day 0 of AZD1222 vaccination. This receptor was identified in an adult in good health. The chain links TRBV19 to TRBJ1-2; D gene ambiguous. This CDR3 is CASRRGISYGYTF. Written as DNA, the CDR3 is TGTGCCAGTAGACGTGGTATTTCTTATGGCTACACCTTC.